The 11 T cell receptor beta chains below were found in one sample sequenced in a study of cytomegalovirus exposure and HLA in healthy donors. PCR primers comprised 60 Vbeta and 13 Jbeta primers. Data came from immunoSEQ multiplex PCR; TCRdb stores just in-frame clones and leaves some out. The top ten clones hold around 2.5% of a sample with roughly 55,000 clones, 77% of them seen once. Material for sequencing was PBMCs. Receptors originate from a female donor in good health and CMV-seronegative.

This clone was counted between two and nine times. The rearrangement joins TRBV5-1 to TRBJ1-1; a possible D gene is TRBD1 (6 bases). Trimming took 4 bases from V and 0 from J, leaving 16 bases between them. CDR1 is SGHRS and CDR2 is YFSETQ in the germline V gene. This CDR3 comprises 16 residues. Written as DNA, the CDR3 is TGCGCCAGCAGCCGAGGGGGAGGGACCATGAACACTGAAGCTTTCTTT. Amino acid sequence: CASSRGGGTMNTEAFF.

The chain employs TRBV7-9 and TRBJ2-7, with 10 bases aligning to TRBD1. Germline CDR1 SEHNR, CDR2 FQNEAQ (reference sequence). The junction had 10 bases not matched to a gene; V was cut back by 5 bases and J by 6 bases. The CDR3 has 15 amino acids. CDR3 coding DNA: TGTGCCAGCAGCCCCGGCCGGGACAGGGGTCTCGAGCAGTACTTC. Translated: CASSPGRDRGLEQYF.

This clone was recorded once. Here the CDR3 reads CSVAQAYEQYF. The CDR3 nucleotides are TGCAGCGTAGCCCAAGCCTACGAGCAGTACTTC. The rearrangement uses TRBV29-1 and TRBJ2-7; D call uncertain. Trimming took off 6 bases at V and 2 bases at J, with 8 bases between the two ends. The V gene's germline CDR1 is SQVTM and CDR2 ANQGSEA. The CDR3 spans 11 residues.

Points on this clone: A read error may account for a junction end that differs from germline. Other DNA sequences in this specimen translate into the identical CDR3. The CDR3 sequence is CASSLGQGVSYNSPLHF. The CDR3 bases are TGTGCCAGCAGCTTGGGACAGGGGGTCTCCTATAATTCCCCCCTCCACTTT. The V and J genes are TRBV7-9 and TRBJ1-6; 11 nucleotides agree with TRBD1. CDR3 size: 17 residues. CDR1 is SEHNR and CDR2 is FQNEAQ in the germline V gene (reference sequence). Using reference TRBV7-9 and TRBJ1-6 for the parts outside the CDR3, the full variable domain is DTGVSQNPRHKITKRGQNVTFRCDPISEHNRLYWYRQTLGQGPEFLTYFQNEAQLEKSRLLSDRFSAERPKGSFSTLEIQRTEQGDSAMYLCASSLGQGVSYNSPLHFGNGTRLTVT.

This clone was detected once. The V gene is TRBV7-2, the J gene TRBJ2-7, with D unclear. Deletions cut 5 bases from V and 7 bases from J, with 18 bases between. The length of the CDR3 is 14 residues. CDR1 is SGHTA, CDR2 FQGNSA, per germline. The CDR3 spells CASSPTSGFLEQYF. Written as DNA, the CDR3 is TGTGCCAGCAGCCCAACGTCCGGGTTCCTGGAGCAGTACTTC.

The J gene is TRBJ2-3, the V gene TRBV11-2; 15 nucleotides line up with TRBD2. The CDR3 is made up of 18 amino acids. J was trimmed by 2 bases and V by 1 base; bases with no gene match: 4. Germline V gene sequence: CDR1 SGHAT, CDR2 FQNNGV. Here the CDR3 reads CASSLGTSGGGLTDTQYF. In nucleotides, the CDR3 is TGTGCCAGCAGCTTAGGGACTAGCGGGGGGGGCCTCACAGATACGCAGTATTTT. Supplemented by reference TRBV11-2 and TRBJ2-3, the full variable domain reads EAGVAQSPRYKIIEKRQSVAFWCNPISGHATLYWYQQILGQGPKLLIQFQNNGVVDDSQLPKDRFSAERLKGVDSTLKIQPAKLEDSAVYLCASSLGTSGGGLTDTQYFGPGTRLTVL.

The rearrangement uses TRBV19 and TRBJ1-1, with D unresolved. This CDR3 region has 14 residues. Trimming left V 3 bases short and J 4 bases short, with 12 bases between. Germline V gene lookup returns CDR1 LNHDA and CDR2 SQIVND (reference sequence). CDR3 in amino acids: CASSITGEVTEAFF. Here the CDR3 DNA reads TGTGCCAGTAGTATTACCGGCGAGGTCACTGAAGCTTTCTTT.

This clone was observed a single time. V and J are TRBV7-9 and TRBJ2-1; tentatively, D is TRBD2 (5 bases). Trimming removed 1 base from V and 6 bases from J, with 10 bases in between. The CDR3 covers 14 residues. The germline V gene has CDR1 SEHNR and CDR2 FQNEAQ (reference sequence). CDR3 amino acids: CASSLGEAGNEQFF. In nucleotides, the CDR3 is TGTGCCAGCAGCTTAGGTGAGGCGGGCAATGAGCAGTTCTTC.

The chain is built from TRBV7-3 and TRBJ2-3, with TRBD1 identical over 12 bases. The CDR3 has 18 amino acids. V shed 5 bases and J 4 bases; nucleotides not matched to a gene: 13. Germline CDR1 reads SGHTA; CDR2 reads FQGTGA. CDR3 bases: TGTGCCAGCAGCCCCACGGGACAGGGGGCCCGATCGGCAGATACGCAGTATTTT. Residues: CASSPTGQGARSADTQYF.

This clone was detected only once. The rearrangement links TRBV13 to TRBJ2-1, with D possibly matching TRBD2 (6 bases). Germline V gene lookup returns CDR1 PRHDT and CDR2 FYEKMQ (reference sequence). This CDR3 has 14 amino acids. V shed 0 bases and J shed 8 bases, with 11 bases lying between them. The CDR3 DNA sequence: TGTGCCAGCAGCTTAGGGACTAGGGTGGATGAGCAGTTCTTC. This encodes CASSLGTRVDEQFF.

The chain joins TRBV15 to TRBJ1-5, with a weak D call TRBD1 (6 bases). Germline CDR1 LNHNV, CDR2 YYDKDF (reference sequence). V was cut by 4 bases and J by 9 bases, with 16 bases left in between. The CDR3 extends over 14 amino acids. The CDR3 region is CATSIGGADWPQHF. CDR3 coding DNA: TGTGCCACCAGCATCGGGGGGGCGGATTGGCCCCAGCATTTT.